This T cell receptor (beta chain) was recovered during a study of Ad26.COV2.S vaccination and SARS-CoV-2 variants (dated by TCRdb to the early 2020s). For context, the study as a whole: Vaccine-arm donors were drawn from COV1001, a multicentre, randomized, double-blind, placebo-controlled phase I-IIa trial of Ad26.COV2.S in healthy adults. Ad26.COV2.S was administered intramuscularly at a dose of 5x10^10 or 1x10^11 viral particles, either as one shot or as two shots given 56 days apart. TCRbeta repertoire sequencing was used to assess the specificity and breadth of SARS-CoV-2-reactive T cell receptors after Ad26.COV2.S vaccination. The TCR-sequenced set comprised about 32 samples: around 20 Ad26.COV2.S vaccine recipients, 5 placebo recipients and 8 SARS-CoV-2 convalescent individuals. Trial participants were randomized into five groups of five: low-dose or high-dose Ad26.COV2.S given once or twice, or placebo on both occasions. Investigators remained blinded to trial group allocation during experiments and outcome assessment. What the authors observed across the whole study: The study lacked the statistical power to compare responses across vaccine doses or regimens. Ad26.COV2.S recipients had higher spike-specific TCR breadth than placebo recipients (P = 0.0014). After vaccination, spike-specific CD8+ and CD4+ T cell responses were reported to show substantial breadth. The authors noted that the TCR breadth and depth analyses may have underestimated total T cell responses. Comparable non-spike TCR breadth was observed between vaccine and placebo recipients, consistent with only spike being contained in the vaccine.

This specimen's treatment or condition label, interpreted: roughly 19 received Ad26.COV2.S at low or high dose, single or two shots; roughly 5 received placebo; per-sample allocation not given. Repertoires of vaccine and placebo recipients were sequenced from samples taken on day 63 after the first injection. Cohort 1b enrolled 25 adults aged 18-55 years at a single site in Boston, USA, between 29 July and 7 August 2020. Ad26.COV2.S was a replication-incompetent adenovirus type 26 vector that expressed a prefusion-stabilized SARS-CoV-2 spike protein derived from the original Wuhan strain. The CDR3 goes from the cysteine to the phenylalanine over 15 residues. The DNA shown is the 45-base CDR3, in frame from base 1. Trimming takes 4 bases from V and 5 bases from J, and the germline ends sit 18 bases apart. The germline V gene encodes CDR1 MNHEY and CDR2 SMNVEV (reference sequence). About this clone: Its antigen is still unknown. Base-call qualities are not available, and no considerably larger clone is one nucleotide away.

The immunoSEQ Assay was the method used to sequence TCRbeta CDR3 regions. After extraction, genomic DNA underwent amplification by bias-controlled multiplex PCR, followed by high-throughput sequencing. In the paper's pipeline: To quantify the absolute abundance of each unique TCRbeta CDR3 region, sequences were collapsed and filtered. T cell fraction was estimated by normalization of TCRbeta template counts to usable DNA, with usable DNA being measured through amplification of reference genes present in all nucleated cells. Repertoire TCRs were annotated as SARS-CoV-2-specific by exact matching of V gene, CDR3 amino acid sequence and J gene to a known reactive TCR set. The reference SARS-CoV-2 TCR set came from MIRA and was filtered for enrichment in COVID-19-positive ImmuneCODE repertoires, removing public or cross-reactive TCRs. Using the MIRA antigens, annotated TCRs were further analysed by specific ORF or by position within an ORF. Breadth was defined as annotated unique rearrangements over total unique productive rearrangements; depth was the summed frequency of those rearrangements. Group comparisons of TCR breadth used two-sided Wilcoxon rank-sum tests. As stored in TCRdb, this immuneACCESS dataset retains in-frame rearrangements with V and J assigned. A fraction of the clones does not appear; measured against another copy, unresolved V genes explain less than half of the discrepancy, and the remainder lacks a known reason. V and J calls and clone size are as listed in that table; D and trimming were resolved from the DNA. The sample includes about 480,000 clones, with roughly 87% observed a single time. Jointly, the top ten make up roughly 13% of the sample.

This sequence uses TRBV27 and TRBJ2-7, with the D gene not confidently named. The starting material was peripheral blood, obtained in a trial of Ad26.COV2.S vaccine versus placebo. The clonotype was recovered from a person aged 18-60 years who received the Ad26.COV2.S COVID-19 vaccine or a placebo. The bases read TGTGCCAGCAGTTCGCAGCGCAGGACGTTGCACGAGCAGTACTTC. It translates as CASSSQRRTLHEQYF.